The T cell receptor (beta chain) described here comes from a study of cytomegalovirus exposure and HLA in healthy donors. Study background: Unique TCRs from HLA-typed donors, 85 million to 100 million of them, were held in an early data release.

General study points: In a later analysis, a missense DCLRE1C variant was linked to TCR beta V- and J-gene trimming.

This clone has just a few counts. What it binds is unknown. The V and J ends lost 5 bases and 4 bases respectively, with 13 bases between them. CDR1 and CDR2 (germline): SNHLY, FYNNEI. The CDR3 runs 14 residues. The PCR contained 60 Vbeta and 13 Jbeta primers. The method was immunoSEQ multiplex PCR; TCRdb's version includes in-frame clones alone and lacks a portion of them. Of 100,000 to 150,000 clones in the sample, roughly 70% are singletons; the top ten hold around 2.1%. All donors participated as healthy donors of bone marrow. The rearrangement joins TRBV2 to TRBJ2-3; D unresolved. Sequencing input: PBMCs. This TCR came from a middle-aged woman in good health and CMV-seropositive. In DNA form, the CDR3 reads TGTGCCAGCAGTAAAGGCCAAACGGCAGATACGCAGTATTTT. Amino acids: CASSKGQTADTQYF.